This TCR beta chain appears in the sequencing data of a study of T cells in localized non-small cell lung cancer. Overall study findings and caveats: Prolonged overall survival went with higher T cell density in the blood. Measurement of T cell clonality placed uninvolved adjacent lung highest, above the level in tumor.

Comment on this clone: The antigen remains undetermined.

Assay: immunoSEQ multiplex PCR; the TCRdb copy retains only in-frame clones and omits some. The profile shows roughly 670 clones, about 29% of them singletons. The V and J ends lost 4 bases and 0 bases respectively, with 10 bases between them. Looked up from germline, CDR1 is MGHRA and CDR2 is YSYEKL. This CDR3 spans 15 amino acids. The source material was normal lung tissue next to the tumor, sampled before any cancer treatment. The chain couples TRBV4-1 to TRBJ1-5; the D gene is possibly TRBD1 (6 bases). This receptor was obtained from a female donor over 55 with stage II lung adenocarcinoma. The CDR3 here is CASSPKGDSNQPQHF. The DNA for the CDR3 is TGCGCCAGCAGCCCAAAGGGGGATAGCAATCAGCCCCAGCATTTT.